The source of this T cell receptor (beta chain) is a study of blood T cell repertoires in COVID-19. Study-level background: Specimens from acute and convalescent COVID-19 originated in the United States, Italy and Spain. The analysed material was cDNA or gDNA that came from T cells, B-cell-depleted T cells, or PBMCs.

Study processing details: Nucleated cell counts were estimated from reference gene primer amplification. Data came from immunoSEQ multiplex PCR; TCRdb stores just in-frame clones and leaves some out. V and J calls and clone size come straight from that table; D and trimming were deduced from the DNA. The sample has about 340,000 clones; 80% to 90% are singletons. The V segment lost 0 bases and the J segment 3 bases; nucleotides outside the gene matches: 13. This CDR3 spans 18 amino acids. From germline, CDR1 is LNHNV and CDR2 YYDKDF (reference sequence). This receptor was identified in a man aged 25 to 40 with active or convalescent COVID-19. The gene calls are TRBV15 and TRBJ1-2; 7 bases are a match to TRBD1. Sequencing was performed on peripheral blood. The CDR3: CATSRDMTGRLKDYGYTF. The CDR3, as DNA: TGTGCCACCAGCAGAGATATGACAGGGAGGTTAAAGGACTATGGCTACACCTTC.